This T cell receptor (beta chain) was recovered during a study of cytomegalovirus exposure and HLA in healthy donors. TCRdb's table, derived via immunoSEQ multiplex PCR, lists solely in-frame clones and lacks some. The sample consists of 190,000 or so clones, 80% to 85% of them appearing once. This clone was seen more than once but under ten times. Its antigen is currently unknown. The CDR3 sequence is 15 residues long. Germline trimming cut 5 bases from V and 4 bases from J; bases unmatched to any gene: 10. Germline CDR1 reads SEHNR; CDR2 reads FQNEAQ (reference sequence). Study-wide findings and caveats: Three chains linked to CMV were shown in vitro to be specific for CMV antigens. Subsequent analysis found a tendency for first-cohort TCR clusters to co-occur within the 120 or so validation repertoires.

The TCR comes from a woman under 30 in good health and CMV-seropositive. The genes are TRBV7-9 and TRBJ1-2; 7 nucleotides align to TRBD1. Material: PBMCs. Here the CDR3 DNA reads TGTGCCAGCAGCGGAACAGGGGCCGCGGGCTATGGCTACACCTTC. Translated: CASSGTGAAGYGYTF.